Below, 5 T cell receptor beta chains from the same sample are listed, as sequenced in a study of human T cells and chemical hapten exposure. TCRdb analysed the RACE reads with MiXCR anew, one entry per CDR3 protein. The sample records 280,000 or so distinct CDR3 sequences, about 7.7% being singletons. Time point of the sample: pre-sensitization, week 0. This sample's treatment: therapeutic diphenylcyclopropenone sensitization with weekly scalp DPC. Source: whole blood, taken in connection with sensitization to the hapten diphenylcyclopropenone (DPC). These receptor sequences come from a man between 18 and 29 years old with alopecia areata. Some clones in this sample may be carry-over from other donors' samples.

This clonotype was seen more than once but under ten times. The chain recombines TRBV24-1 with TRBJ2-1; tentatively, D is TRBD1 (5 bases). CDR1 and CDR2 (germline): KGHDR, SFDVKD. The V end lost 4 bases, the J end lost 3 bases, and 12 bases lay between the germline ends. This CDR3 is 15 amino acids long. The DNA of the CDR3 is TGTGCCACCAGTGAGGGGCCACGAGACTACAATGAGCAGTTCTTC. Translated: CATSEGPRDYNEQFF.

Ten or more counts support this clonotype. The rearrangement joins TRBV27 to TRBJ1-1; D is uncertain. The CDR3 loop spans 15 amino acids. Germline-derived CDR1 and CDR2 are MNHEY and SMNVEV (reference sequence). Trimming removed 1 base from V and 0 bases from J, with 9 bases in between. DNA for the CDR3: TGTGCCAGCAGTTTATTTCCGATGATGAACACTGAAGCTTTCTTT. This codes for CASSLFPMMNTEAFF.

CDR3 coding DNA: TGTGCCAGCAGAGCAGGGGTTGGCTACACCTTC. It codes for CASRAGVGYTF. The rearrangement uses TRBV6-5 and TRBJ1-2, with a tentative D call TRBD1 (6 bases). CDR1 and CDR2 from the germline V gene are MNHEY and SVGAGI. This CDR3 region has 11 residues. Trimming stripped 6 bases from V and 7 bases from J, with 9 bases between.

This clonotype was seen only a few times. A read error is likely, as this CDR3 ends without the conserved phenylalanine or tryptophan. The DNA is omitted, as the CDR3 cannot be located on it reliably, and the CDR3 follows TCRdb's listing. V and J are TRBV28 and TRBJ2-1; TRBD1 reflects the table's D call only, with no check against the DNA. The CDR3 spans 14 amino acids, including both terminal residues. CDR1 and CDR2 (germline): MDHEN, SYDVKM. The CDR3 loop reads CASSSPGGEPLWPA.

V and J are TRBV27 and TRBJ2-2, with TRBD1 matching 9 bases. Germline CDR1 MNHEY, CDR2 SMNVEV (reference sequence). V lost 3 bases, J lost 3 bases, and 5 bases stayed unmatched. CDR3 length: 16 residues. The CDR3 here is CASSFRQGGDTGELFF. Written as DNA, the CDR3 is TGTGCCAGCAGTTTTCGACAGGGGGGCGACACCGGGGAGCTGTTTTTT.